This TCR beta chain was recorded in a study of blood T cell repertoires in COVID-19. Produced via immunoSEQ multiplex PCR; TCRdb's table is partial and in-frame only. The top ten hold roughly 1.6% of the sample, which has approximately 300,000 clones, roughly 83% seen once. The CDR3 has 15 amino acids. V shed 5 bases and J shed 1 base, with 14 bases lying between them. Germline CDR1 is KGHSH and CDR2 is LQKENI. V usage is TRBV18 and J usage is TRBJ1-1, with D perhaps TRBD1 (5 bases). The sample consisted of peripheral blood. The source is a woman aged 50 to 60 with acute or convalescent COVID-19. The CDR3 DNA sequence: TGTGCCAGCTCATCGACAGTGGCAGGGAACACTGAAGCTTTCTTT. Translated: CASSSTVAGNTEAFF.